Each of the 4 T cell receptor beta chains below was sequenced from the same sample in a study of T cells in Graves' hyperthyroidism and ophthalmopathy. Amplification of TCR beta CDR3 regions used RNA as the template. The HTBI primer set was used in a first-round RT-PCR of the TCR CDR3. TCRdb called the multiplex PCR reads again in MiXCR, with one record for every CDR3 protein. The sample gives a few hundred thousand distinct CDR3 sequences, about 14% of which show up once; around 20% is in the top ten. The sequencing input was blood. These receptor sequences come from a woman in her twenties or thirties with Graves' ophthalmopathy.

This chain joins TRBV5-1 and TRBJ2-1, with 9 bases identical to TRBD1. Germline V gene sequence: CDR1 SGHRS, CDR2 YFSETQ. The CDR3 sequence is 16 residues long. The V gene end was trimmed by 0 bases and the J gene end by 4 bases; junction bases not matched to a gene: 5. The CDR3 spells CASSLDGTGIYNEQFF. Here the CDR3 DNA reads TGCGCCAGCAGCTTGGATGGGACAGGGATATACAATGAGCAGTTCTTC.

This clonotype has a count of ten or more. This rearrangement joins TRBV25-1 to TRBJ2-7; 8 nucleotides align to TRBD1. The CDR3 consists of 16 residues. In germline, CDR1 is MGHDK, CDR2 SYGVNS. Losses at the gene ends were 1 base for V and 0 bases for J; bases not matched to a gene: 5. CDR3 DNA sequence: TGTGCCAGCAGTGAATTAGGTGGACAGGGCTCCTACGAGCAGTACTTC. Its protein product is CASSELGGQGSYEQYF.

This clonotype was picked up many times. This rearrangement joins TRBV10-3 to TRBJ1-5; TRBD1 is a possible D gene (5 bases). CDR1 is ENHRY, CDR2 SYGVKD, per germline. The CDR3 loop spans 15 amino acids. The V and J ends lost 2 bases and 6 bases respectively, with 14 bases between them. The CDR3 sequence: CAISEGVERGQPQHF. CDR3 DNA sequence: TGTGCCATCAGTGAGGGGGTGGAGAGGGGTCAGCCCCAGCATTTT.

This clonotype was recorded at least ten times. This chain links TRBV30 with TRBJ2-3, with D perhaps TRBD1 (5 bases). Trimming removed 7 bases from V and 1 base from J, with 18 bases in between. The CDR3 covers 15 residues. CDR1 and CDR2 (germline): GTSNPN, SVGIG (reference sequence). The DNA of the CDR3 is TGTGCCTTCTCACGACTGGGGCCGGGCACAGATACGCAGTATTTT. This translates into CAFSRLGPGTDTQYF. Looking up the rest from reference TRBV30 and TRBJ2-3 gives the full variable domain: SQTIHQWPATLVQPVGSPLSLECTVEGTSNPNLYWYRQAAGRGLQLLFYSVGIGQISSEVPQNLSASRPQDRQFILSSKKLLLSDSGFYLCAFSRLGPGTDTQYFGPGTRLTVL.